This T cell receptor (beta chain) comes out of a study of immune characterization of retroperitoneal liposarcoma. One entry per CDR3 protein results from TCRdb running MiXCR on the PCR reads. The sample lists more than 10,000 distinct CDR3 sequences; about a quarter were seen once. This CDR3 region has 14 residues. The sample consisted of tumor tissue. This rearrangement joins TRBV12-3 or TRBV12-4 to TRBJ2-4; D gene ambiguous. The J call may be faulty, since TRBJ2-5 better matches the DNA end. This TCR was sampled from a female donor with retroperitoneal liposarcoma. The CDR3 loop reads CASTTANGAQTQYF. DNA of the CDR3: TGTGCCAGCACCACGGCGAACGGCGCACAGACCCAGTACTTC.